One T cell receptor (beta chain) is described in this entry. TCRdb recomputed calls from the 5' RACE reads with MiXCR, one row per CDR3 protein. This table has under 250,000 distinct CDR3 sequences, 6.9% appearing once. Germline-derived CDR1 and CDR2 are MGHDK and SYGVNS. Trimming cost V 5 bases and J 4 bases, with 23 bases left between them. This CDR3 is 18 amino acids long. These data are taken from a study of T cells after yellow fever vaccination. The sample here was CD4+ T cells sorted from PBMCs, taken 15 days after the yellow fever booster vaccination. This chain connects TRBV25-1 to TRBJ2-2; perhaps TRBD2 as D (6 bases). This sequence originates from a man aged 25-45 years who received the YFV17D yellow fever vaccine. This chain's CDR3 is CASSPTPLSGRGTGELFF. CDR3 nucleotides: TGTGCCAGCAGTCCAACCCCCTTAAGCGGGCGAGGCACCGGGGAGCTGTTTTTT.